The T cell receptor beta chain under discussion was sequenced for a study of blood T cells in healthy people across ages. V lost 6 bases, J lost 8 bases, and 10 bases lay in between. This CDR3 is 12 amino acids long. With a J-beta primer mix and a sample-barcoded 5' primer, a second PCR ran about 7 to 12 cycles. MiXCR, run by TCRdb on the 5' RACE reads, gives a single entry per CDR3 protein. This table holds about a million distinct CDR3 sequences, 30% to 40% found once. This clonotype was detected a few times. Sequenced input: blood. This rearrangement joins TRBV12-3 or TRBV12-4 to TRBJ1-4; no clear D gene. The clonotype was recovered from a young man in good health. The CDR3 nucleotides read TGTGCCAGCAGAATGGAAGGGGAAAAACTGTTTTTT. Translated, it gives CASRMEGEKLFF.